This TCR beta chain was retrieved from a study of identical twins (dated by TCRdb to the mid-2010s). Regarding the research as a whole: To test whether fetal clonotypes persist, the study used deep sequencing on TCR alpha and beta repertoires from monozygotic twins, unrelated adults of various ages, and cord blood. To rule out contamination, replicate twin experiments were performed at different times with different library preparation protocols.

Trimming at the junction amounts to 8 bases on V and 0 bases on J, and the germline ends lie 12 bases apart. CDR1 and CDR2 (DFQATT, SNEGSKA) derive from the germline V gene (reference sequence). The CDR3 contains 13 residues, cysteine and phenylalanine counted. Kept here is only the CDR3 DNA, which spans 39 bases and is read in frame from base 1. With regard to this clonotype: The clone's antigen remains unknown. No quality values exist for individual bases; no much larger clone is one base distant.

The protocol used for the library was 5' RACE. The instrument was an Illumina HiSeq 2000. A universal primer binding site was introduced by template switching, and a unique molecular identifier was present in the final cDNA, enabling accurate counting of TCR cDNA molecules. Specific primers in the conserved constant-segment region were used to synthesize first-strand cDNA for TCR alpha and beta chains. Each cDNA library was double barcoded, with a SMART-Mk sample barcode plus Illumina barcodes, to control for contamination. TruSeq adapter sequences, together with Illumina sample barcodes, were added in two successive PCR steps. TCR alpha and beta cDNA libraries were sequenced on the Illumina HiSeq platform with custom primers. Turning to the authors' computational methods: MiGEC processed the raw reads to extract unique molecular identifiers, while MiXCR was used to determine the CDR3 positions. Recombination models were inferred per individual with the repgenHMM and IGoR tools using an EM algorithm. The analysis of shared clonotypes was done with the tcR package in R, with sharing normalized by the product of cloneset sizes. To study raw recombination free of thymic and clonal selection effects, out-of-frame nonproductive sequences were analyzed. Using fastp at Q25 and MiXCR, TCRdb reprocessed the public reads and kept productive beta chains. One record per CDR3 amino acid sequence lists the most common genes and DNA. These V and J calls originate from TCRdb's pipeline instead of the authors' own analysis. For this sample the table gives a few hundred thousand distinct CDR3 sequences, of which nearly 15% were detected only once. The ten largest clones add up to 0.44% of the sample.

Every donor in the study was a healthy Caucasian. Three pairs of female monozygotic twins, all aged about 18 to 30 years, were included in the twin cohort. Positive isolation kits from Invitrogen were used to isolate the CD4+ and CD8+ T cell populations. The study at large found these results: The excess sharing between twins in beta out-of-frame sequences was weaker because fewer shared sequences reduced the signal-to-noise ratio. Out-of-frame TCR alpha sharing in monozygotic twins was systematically underestimated by recombination models, whereas sharing between unrelated individuals was in agreement with the recombination models. Zero-insertion analyses could be partly confounded by invariant T cells such as MAIT and iNKT, although diverse VJ usage argued against such confounding for most clonotypes. Because the same donors could not be followed over many years, the conclusions depended on cross-sectional statistical analysis. Compared with coincidental sharing between unrelated individuals, out-of-frame TCR alpha sequences shared between twins had an excess of sequences with low generation probability. Abundant cord blood beta clonotypes had fewer insertions, young adult naive repertoires showed a similar but weaker trend, and memory repertoires showed no such trend.

These data also formed part of another study, on yellow fever vaccine responses in identical twins. Reported in the second study: The T cell response to vaccination in identical twins was reported by the authors to appear partly convergent and partly personalized. In the study, vaccine-responding T cell clones were precisely tracked in identical twins.

The clonotype originates from a woman between 18 and 29 years old in good health. Sequenced sample: CD4+ T cells sorted from blood. The rearranged segments are TRBV20-1 and TRBJ2-3; the D gene is unclear. The CDR3 region: CSSKVTSTDTQYF. The DNA reads TGCAGTTCTAAGGTCACTAGCACAGATACGCAGTATTTT.